This TCR beta chain was observed in a study of OX40 agonist ivuxolimab in advanced cancers. This clone was seen only once. V was shortened by 4 bases and J by 3 bases, with 11 bases between the two germline ends. The CDR3 is 14 residues long. Germline CDR1 is SGDLS and CDR2 is YYNGEE. Sequenced by immunoSEQ multiplex PCR; TCRdb stores in-frame clones only, minus some. There are under 65,000 clones in the sample; just over 90% occur only once, and 18% lies in the top ten. The origin of this receptor is an adult with an advanced solid tumor such as melanoma, head and neck, liver or kidney cancer. The material was CD4+ or CD8+ T cells sorted from blood, obtained in a trial of the OX40 agonist ivuxolimab. The chain recombines TRBV9 with TRBJ1-3; D remains ambiguous. DNA for the CDR3: TGTGCCAGCAGCTTCGAGGGTGGTGGAAACACCATATATTTT. This gives the protein CASSFEGGGNTIYF.